Presented here are 8 T cell receptor beta chains from one specimen sequenced in a study of blood T cell repertoires in COVID-19. Repertoires were generated with immunoSEQ multiplex PCR, while TCRdb's copy carries only in-frame clones and drops some. The sample includes under 200,000 clones, roughly four fifths seen only once; the top ten take 11%. Specimen: PBMCs or T cells enriched from blood (not recorded which). Receptors originate from a man aged 45-65 years who had recovered from COVID-19.

J is TRBJ1-4 and V is TRBV11-2; D is uncertain. The CDR3 extends over 15 amino acids. V was shortened by 1 base and J by 4 bases, with 10 bases between the two germline ends. The germline V gene has CDR1 SGHAT and CDR2 FQNNGV. CDR3: CASSLGSLLNEKLFF. The CDR3 DNA sequence: TGTGCCAGCAGCTTAGGAAGCTTACTTAATGAAAAACTGTTTTTT.

This clone has just a few counts. CDR3 sequence reads: CASSYGRDGYTF. The DNA for the CDR3 is TGTGCCAGCAGTTACGGCAGGGATGGCTACACCTTC. The chain carries TRBV6-5 and TRBJ1-2; D may be TRBD1 (5 bases). Germline V gene lookup returns CDR1 MNHEY and CDR2 SVGAGI. The CDR3 consists of 12 residues. Between the trimmed V and J ends, which lost 2 bases and 6 bases, there was a span of 7 bases.

CDR3 DNA: TGTGCCAGCAGCTGGTGGGGGGACGTCGGCGAGCAGTACTTC. It specifies CASSWWGDVGEQYF. This chain links TRBV6-5 with TRBJ2-7, with D perhaps matching TRBD2 (6 bases). The germline V gene encodes CDR1 MNHEY and CDR2 SVGAGI. The CDR3 spans 14 residues. V was clipped by 6 bases and J by 6 bases, with 18 bases between them.

V usage is TRBV5-1 and J usage is TRBJ2-2; 7 positions match TRBD2. Germline V lookup: CDR1 SGHRS, CDR2 YFSETQ. J was trimmed by 5 bases and V by 4 bases; bases with no gene match: 8. The CDR3 runs to 15 residues. The CDR3: CASSPPIAGTGELFF. For the CDR3, the DNA is TGCGCCAGCAGCCCACCAATAGCGGGTACCGGGGAGCTGTTTTTT.

This chain uses TRBV7-9 with TRBJ1-3; 7 nucleotides agree with TRBD1. The V segment lost 5 bases and the J segment 0 bases; nucleotides outside the gene matches: 7. The CDR3 covers 16 residues. Per germline, CDR1 SEHNR and CDR2 FQNEAQ (reference sequence). The CDR3, as DNA: TGTGCCAGCAGCACCGGACAGGAAAACTCTGGAAACACCATATATTTT. Translated: CASSTGQENSGNTIYF. Full variable domain (rest looked up from reference TRBV7-9 and TRBJ1-3): DTGVSQNPRHKITKRGQNVTFRCDPISEHNRLYWYRQTLGQGPEFLTYFQNEAQLEKSRLLSDRFSAERPKGSFSTLEIQRTEQGDSAMYLCASSTGQENSGNTIYFGEGSWLTVV.

This chain joins TRBV2 and TRBJ2-1; 8 bases align to TRBD2. The CDR3 spans 14 residues. The J segment lost 8 bases and the V segment lost 10 bases, leaving 13 bases of the junction unmatched. From germline, CDR1 is SNHLY and CDR2 FYNNEI. CDR3 sequence reads: CATRPRLATDEQFF. Here the CDR3 DNA reads TGTGCCACCCGCCCCAGACTAGCGACCGATGAGCAGTTCTTC.

This clone was seen a few times. This rearrangement joins TRBV10-3 to TRBJ2-6; perhaps TRBD1 as D (5 bases). This CDR3 region has 16 residues. The V gene lost 4 bases and the J gene lost 2 bases, with 12 bases spanning the gap. Germline values: CDR1 ENHRY, CDR2 SYGVKD. In DNA form, the CDR3 reads TGTGCCATCAGTGCCGACAGAATGGCTGGGGCCAACGTCCTGACTTTC. As protein: CAISADRMAGANVLTF.

V and J are TRBV7-7 and TRBJ2-5, with D tentatively TRBD2 (6 bases). Trimming cost V 1 base and J 4 bases, with 10 bases left between them. The CDR3 is 14 amino acids. Per germline, CDR1 SSHAT and CDR2 FNYEAQ (reference sequence). DNA for the CDR3: TGTGCCAGCAGCTTAGGGTTGGGGGGAGAGACCCAGTACTTC. It is translated as CASSLGLGGETQYF.